This TCR beta chain is drawn from a study of CD8 T cell repertoires and HIV-1 epitope variants. Some clones are missing from TCRdb's copy, which holds only in-frame ones; the method was immunoSEQ multiplex PCR. Here the sample spans 95,000 or so clones, roughly four fifths being singletons. The CDR3 runs 16 residues. Germline V lookup: CDR1 SGHVS, CDR2 FQNEAQ. Trimming removed 5 bases from V and 4 bases from J; junction bases left unmatched: 11. The sample comprised uncultured baseline CD8+ T cells from peripheral blood mononuclear cells (PBMCs). The receptor comes from a male donor with HIV. This chain joins TRBV7-8 and TRBJ1-5; 7 nucleotides align to TRBD1. The CDR3: CASSALTGAINQPQHF. CDR3 DNA: TGTGCCAGCAGCGCCCTAACAGGGGCAATAAATCAGCCCCAGCATTTT.